Following are 29 T cell receptor beta chains from one sample sequenced in a study of T cells in Graves' hyperthyroidism and ophthalmopathy. Amplification of TCR beta CDR3 regions used RNA as the template. During a first-round RT-PCR of the TCR CDR3, the HTBI primer set was used. One entry per CDR3 protein, called by TCRdb with MiXCR from the multiplex PCR reads. This sample carries hundreds of thousands of distinct CDR3 sequences, around 15% of them seen once, and the ten largest clones take roughly a fifth. The sample consisted of blood. Receptor source: a woman aged 60 to 75 with Graves' ophthalmopathy.

The chain links TRBV10-1 to TRBJ2-5; TRBD2 agrees at 11 bases. The J segment lost 3 bases and the V segment lost 4 bases, leaving 7 bases of the junction unmatched. Germline V CDR1 and CDR2: WNHNN, SYGVQD (reference sequence). This CDR3 spans 16 amino acids. In DNA, the CDR3 is TGCGCCAGCAGTGCCGGGACTAGCGGAAGGGAAGAGACCCAGTACTTC. Amino acid sequence: CASSAGTSGREETQYF.

This clonotype was found many times. This sequence joins TRBV5-1 and TRBJ1-5, with D perhaps TRBD1 (6 bases). Germline CDR1 and CDR2: SGHRS and YFSETQ. The V gene lost 0 bases and the J gene lost 9 bases, with 16 bases spanning the gap. The CDR3 has 15 amino acids. This CDR3 is CASSLAGARLGPQHF. In DNA form, the CDR3 reads TGCGCCAGCAGCTTGGCGGGGGCCCGCTTAGGGCCCCAGCATTTT. The full variable domain, rest sourced from reference TRBV5-1 and TRBJ1-5, is KAGVTQTPRYLIKTRGQQVTLSCSPISGHRSVSWYQQTPGQGLQFLFEYFSETQRNKGNFPGRFSGRQFSNSRSEMNVSTLELGDSALYLCASSLAGARLGPQHFGDGTRLSIL.

The sample holds many counts of this clonotype. The chain is built from TRBV28 and TRBJ1-5; the D is unclear. Trimming removed 8 bases from V and 1 base from J, with 9 bases in between. The CDR3 is 13 residues long. Germline loops: CDR1 MDHEN, CDR2 SYDVKM. This CDR3 is CASVGRSNQPQHF. CDR3 DNA sequence: TGTGCCAGCGTCGGCCGAAGCAATCAGCCCCAGCATTTT.

As regards this clonotype: This may arise from a read error, as a much more abundant clone is one base away. No conserved phenylalanine or tryptophan ends this CDR3, so it is likely a read error. The rearrangement uses TRBV20-1 and TRBJ2-7; 8 bases align to TRBD2. The length of the CDR3 is 15 residues. V was pared by 0 bases and J by 2 bases, with 6 bases of the junction left unmatched. CDR1 and CDR2 (germline): DFQATT, SNEGSKA (reference sequence). The CDR3 loop is CSARDIRGGTYEQYI. As DNA, the CDR3 is TGCAGTGCTAGAGATATACGGGGGGGGACCTACGAGCAGTACATC.

The chain combines TRBV13 with TRBJ2-5, with 7 nucleotides matching TRBD1. The length of the CDR3 is 15 residues. V trimming: 1 base; J trimming: 4 bases; junction bases outside the gene matches: 6. Germline V gene sequence: CDR1 PRHDT, CDR2 FYEKMQ (reference sequence). Here the CDR3 reads CASSLALEGAETQYF. The CDR3, as DNA: TGTGCCAGCAGCTTAGCTCTCGAGGGGGCAGAGACCCAGTACTTC.

CDR3 loop: CASSASNLDIQYF. CDR3 nucleotide sequence: TGCGCCAGCAGCGCCAGTAATTTGGACATTCAGTACTTC. The chain links TRBV5-1 to TRBJ2-4; no reliable D call. Germline CDR1 is SGHRS and CDR2 is YFSETQ. The CDR3 has 13 amino acids. V lost 4 bases, J lost 8 bases, and 13 bases lay in between.

V usage is TRBV10-2 and J usage is TRBJ2-5; 15 nucleotides line up with TRBD2. V lost 7 bases and J lost 5; bases outside the gene matches: 14. The V gene's germline CDR1 is WSHSY and CDR2 SAAADI. The CDR3 is 18 amino acids. In nucleotides, the CDR3 is TGCGCCAGCAAAACCGGACTAGCGGGAGGGCCGATGGCGGAGACCCAGTACTTC. Amino acid sequence: CASKTGLAGGPMAETQYF.

This clonotype was picked up many times. This sequence joins TRBV5-1 and TRBJ2-7; tentative D call: TRBD1 (5 bases). The CDR3 contains 13 residues. Trimming took 0 bases from V and 6 from J, leaving 10 bases between them. The germline V gene has CDR1 SGHRS and CDR2 YFSETQ. This chain's CDR3 is CASSLGQFVEQYF. The CDR3 DNA sequence: TGCGCCAGCAGCTTGGGACAGTTTGTCGAGCAGTACTTC.

V is TRBV7-8 and J is TRBJ2-1, with TRBD2 identical over 13 bases. Germline lookup yields CDR1 SGHVS and CDR2 FQNEAQ. Trimming cost V 5 bases and J 5 bases; bases outside gene matches: 12. This CDR3 comprises 18 residues. The CDR3 loop is CASSPRGTSGKINNEQFF. For the CDR3, the DNA is TGTGCCAGCAGCCCCCGGGGGACTAGCGGGAAGATTAACAATGAGCAGTTCTTC.

Here the CDR3 reads CASSAQGSNQPQHF. CDR3 sequence (DNA): TGTGCCAGTAGTGCCCAGGGAAGCAATCAGCCCCAGCATTTT. The chain is built from TRBV19 and TRBJ1-5, with D possibly being TRBD1 (5 bases). V was trimmed by 5 bases and J by 1 base, leaving 9 bases between them. Germline V CDR1 and CDR2: LNHDA, SQIVND (reference sequence). This CDR3 is 14 amino acids long.

This clonotype was seen a handful of times. J is TRBJ2-1 and V is TRBV15, with 9 bases fitting TRBD2. Looked up from germline, CDR1 is LNHNV and CDR2 is YYDKDF (reference sequence). The J segment lost 9 bases and the V segment lost 1 base, leaving 10 bases of the junction unmatched. The CDR3 is made up of 16 amino acids. The CDR3 spells CATSRVFAGGGTEQFF. CDR3 DNA sequence: TGTGCCACCAGCAGAGTGTTCGCGGGAGGGGGCACTGAGCAGTTCTTC.

Here the CDR3 DNA reads TGTGCCAGCAGTCCACCGGGGACATGGCAGCCCCAGCATTTT. Its translation: CASSPPGTWQPQHF. This chain uses TRBV28 with TRBJ1-5, with D possibly matching TRBD1 (6 bases). The CDR3 runs to 14 residues. Germline lookup yields CDR1 MDHEN and CDR2 SYDVKM. The V and J ends lost 5 bases and 7 bases respectively, with 15 bases between them.

There are many counts of this clonotype. The chain recombines TRBV28 with TRBJ2-1, with TRBD2 as a possible D gene (6 bases). The CDR3 has 15 residues. Germline V lookup: CDR1 MDHEN, CDR2 SYDVKM. V was shortened by 6 bases and J by 3 bases, with 15 bases between the two germline ends. DNA of the CDR3: TGTGCCAGCAGGTCAGGGACTCGAAACTACAATGAGCAGTTCTTC. Protein sequence: CASRSGTRNYNEQFF.

This clonotype was detected once. The chain has TRBV28 and TRBJ2-7; tentatively, D is TRBD1 (6 bases). The CDR3 is 14 residues long. Germline assignment: CDR1 MDHEN and CDR2 SYDVKM. V gave up 5 bases and J gave up 0 bases, with 11 bases separating them. The CDR3 DNA is TGTGCCAGCAGTCCCTGGGACATCTCCTACGAGCAGTACTTC. Residues: CASSPWDISYEQYF.

This clonotype came up many times. V is TRBV4-1 and J is TRBJ2-1; no clear D gene. The CDR3 is 16 residues long. With 1 base removed from V and 0 bases from J, the gap between germline ends came to 10 bases. Germline loops: CDR1 MGHRA, CDR2 YSYEKL. The CDR3 region is CASSQVNLVSYNEQFF. For the CDR3, the DNA is TGCGCCAGCAGCCAAGTAAACCTAGTCTCCTACAATGAGCAGTTCTTC.

This clonotype appeared many times. J is TRBJ2-1 and V is TRBV6-1; 9 bases match TRBD2. This CDR3 region has 17 residues. The germline gives CDR1 MNHNS, CDR2 SASEGT. V gave up 2 bases and J gave up 8 bases; unmatched junction bases: 13. The CDR3 loop reads CASSEILVASGTHEQFF. The CDR3 DNA reads as TGTGCCAGCAGTGAAATCTTAGTGGCTAGCGGGACTCATGAGCAGTTCTTC.

About this clonotype: It may be a read error: a sequence one base away is much more abundant. The rearrangement joins TRBV6-1 to TRBJ2-4; the match to TRBD1 covers 9 bases. Germline-derived CDR1 and CDR2 are MNHNS and SASEGT. This CDR3 spans 22 amino acids. CDR3 residues: CASSERNGGQGPTALAKSIQYF. Here the CDR3 DNA reads TGTGCCAGCAGTGAAAGGAACGGGGGACAGGGTCCAACTGCTCTAGCCAAAAGCATTCAGTACTTC.

This clonotype has a count of ten or more. V usage is TRBV28 and J usage is TRBJ1-2; D unresolved. The CDR3 length is 14 residues. V was trimmed by 7 bases and J by 5 bases, leaving 17 bases between them. Germline V lookup: CDR1 MDHEN, CDR2 SYDVKM. CDR3 DNA: TGTGCCAGCACTCCCCCGGACCGAGTTTATGGCTACACCTTC. It codes for CASTPPDRVYGYTF.

This chain links TRBV27 with TRBJ1-5; no clear D gene. Trimming pared 8 bases from V and 2 bases from J, leaving 16 bases between. This CDR3 has 15 amino acids. CDR1 is MNHEY and CDR2 is SMNVEV in the germline V gene (reference sequence). Here the CDR3 reads CASHGEPIGNQPQHF. CDR3 nucleotides: TGTGCCAGCCACGGGGAGCCTATTGGCAATCAGCCCCAGCATTTT.

In the case of this clonotype: One end of the junction does not line up with germline, which may come from a read error. The CDR3 reads CASGLRQGRNQPQHF. The CDR3, as DNA: TGTGCCAGCGGTTTAAGACAGGGGAGAAATCAGCCCCAGCATTTT. This chain joins TRBV28 and TRBJ1-5; 8 positions match TRBD1. The germline gives CDR1 MDHEN, CDR2 SYDVKM. This CDR3 comprises 15 residues.

This clonotype showed up many times. The rearrangement uses TRBV9 and TRBJ2-7, with 11 bases matching TRBD1. V lost 0 bases, J lost 2 bases, and 1 base stayed unmatched. Germline CDR1 reads SGDLS; CDR2 reads YYNGEE. This CDR3 is 15 amino acids long. CDR3: CASSVEGQGAYEQYF. The CDR3 bases are TGTGCCAGCAGCGTAGAGGGACAGGGGGCCTACGAGCAGTACTTC. Complete variable domain (other parts from reference TRBV9 and TRBJ2-7): DSGVTQTPKHLITATGQRVTLRCSPRSGDLSVYWYQQSLDQGLQFLIQYYNGEERAKGNILERFSAQQFPDLHSELNLSSLELGDSALYFCASSVEGQGAYEQYFGPGTRLTVT.

About this clonotype itself: This may come from a read error, since a much larger clone is one base off. The V gene is TRBV20-1, the J gene TRBJ1-1; 7 nucleotides agree with TRBD1. Trimming took 7 bases from V and 4 from J; bases not matched to a gene: 12. Germline V gives CDR1 DFQATT, CDR2 SNEGSKA (reference sequence). CDR3 length: 14 residues. CDR3 DNA: TGCAGTGTTAGGGCAGGGGGTAAGAGCACTGAAGCTTTCTTT. It specifies CSVRAGGKSTEAFF.

V usage is TRBV6-1 and J usage is TRBJ1-6; D not certain. Deletions cut 7 bases from V and 3 bases from J, with 10 bases between. The CDR3 has 14 residues. Germline CDR1 and CDR2: MNHNS and SASEGT. In DNA, the CDR3 is TGTGCCAGCAAGCTTGGGGACTATAATTCACCCCTCCACTTT. Residues: CASKLGDYNSPLHF.

The table lists this clonotype with many counts. The chain has TRBV28 and TRBJ2-7, with D perhaps TRBD1 or TRBD2 (6 bases each). This CDR3 spans 16 amino acids. The germline gives CDR1 MDHEN, CDR2 SYDVKM. The V gene lost 6 bases and the J gene lost 0 bases, with 18 bases spanning the gap. CDR3 coding DNA: TGTGCCAGCAGCCCAAGGGGGGCCTCCTTCTCCTACGAGCAGTACTTC. It codes for CASSPRGASFSYEQYF.

This clonotype was counted ten times or more. V gene TRBV6-1 combines with J gene TRBJ2-7; maybe TRBD1 (7 bases). Germline V CDR1 and CDR2: MNHNS, SASEGT. CDR3 length: 14 residues. V lost 6 bases and J lost 4, with 16 bases in between. The CDR3 DNA reads as TGTGCCAGCAGGGAACAGGGGAGGACGTACGAGCAGTACTTC. Translated: CASREQGRTYEQYF.

The gene calls are TRBV29-1 and TRBJ2-7, with D possibly TRBD2 on 5 matching bases. The germline CDR1 and CDR2 sequences are SQVTM and ANQGSEA. The CDR3 loop spans 14 amino acids. Trimming left V 1 base short and J 0 bases short, with 10 bases between. Written as DNA, the CDR3 is TGCAGCGTTGAAGCTAGTGGGAGCTCCTACGAGCAGTACTTC. Amino acid sequence: CSVEASGSSYEQYF.

This clonotype occurred many times. This chain uses TRBV20-1 with TRBJ1-1; 7 bases map to TRBD1. CDR1 and CDR2 (germline): DFQATT, SNEGSKA (reference sequence). V lost 2 bases, J lost 4 bases, and 7 bases stayed unmatched. This CDR3 contains 14 residues. CDR3: CSARTGVGGTEAFF. The DNA of the CDR3 is TGCAGTGCTAGAACAGGGGTTGGTGGCACTGAAGCTTTCTTT.

This clonotype was counted ten times or more. The gene calls are TRBV20-1 and TRBJ2-7; TRBD2 agrees at 7 bases. This CDR3 is built from 13 residues. The germline CDR1 and CDR2 sequences are DFQATT and SNEGSKA (reference sequence). The trim removed 3 bases at V and 7 bases at J, leaving 9 bases unmatched. The CDR3 bases are TGCAGTGCTAGGCGGGGGACCCACGGGGAGCAGTACTTC. Its translation: CSARRGTHGEQYF.

At least ten counts were recorded for this clonotype. The V gene is TRBV6-6, the J gene TRBJ1-2; 8 nucleotides line up with TRBD1. The CDR3 is 16 amino acids. The germline CDR1 and CDR2 sequences are MNHNY and SVGAGI (reference sequence). V shed 0 bases, J shed 7 bases, and the junction held 10 bases outside the gene matches. Here the CDR3 DNA reads TGTGCCAGCAGTTACTCGGGGGCAGGGGGCGTTGGTGGCTACACCTTC. It codes for CASSYSGAGGVGGYTF.